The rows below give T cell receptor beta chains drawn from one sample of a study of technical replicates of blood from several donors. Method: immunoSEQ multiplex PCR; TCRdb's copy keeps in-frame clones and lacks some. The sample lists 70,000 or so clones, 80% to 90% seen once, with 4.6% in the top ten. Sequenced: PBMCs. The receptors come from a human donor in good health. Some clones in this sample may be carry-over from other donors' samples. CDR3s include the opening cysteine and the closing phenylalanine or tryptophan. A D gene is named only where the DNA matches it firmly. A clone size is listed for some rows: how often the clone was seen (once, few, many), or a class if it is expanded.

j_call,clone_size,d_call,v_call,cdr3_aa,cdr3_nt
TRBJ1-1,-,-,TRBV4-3,CASSQGGGRTEAFF,TGCGCCAGCAGCCAAGGGGGCGGGAGAACTGAAGCTTTCTTT
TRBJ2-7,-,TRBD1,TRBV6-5,CASSPGQGVREQYF,TGTGCCAGCAGTCCCGGACAGGGGGTTCGAGAGCAGTACTTC
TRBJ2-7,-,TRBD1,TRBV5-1,CASSLGDRGNEQYF,TGCGCCAGCAGCTTGGGGGACAGGGGCAACGAGCAGTACTTC
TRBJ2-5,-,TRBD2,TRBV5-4,CASSWTSGRPTKVQYF,TGTGCCAGCAGCTGGACTAGCGGGAGGCCCACCAAGGTCCAGTACTTC
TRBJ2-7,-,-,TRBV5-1,CASSLRVRGYEQYF,TGCGCCAGCAGCTTGCGGGTCAGGGGATACGAGCAGTACTTC
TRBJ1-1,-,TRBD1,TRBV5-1,CASSLTGVTEAFF,TGCGCCAGCAGTCTTACAGGGGTAACTGAAGCTTTCTTT
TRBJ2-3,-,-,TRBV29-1,CSVEAGTRTDTQYF,TGCAGCGTTGAAGCTGGGACTCGGACAGATACGCAGTATTTT
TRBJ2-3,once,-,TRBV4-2,CASSQSEGSTDTQYF,TGTGCCAGCAGCCAATCCGAGGGAAGCACAGATACGCAGTATTTT
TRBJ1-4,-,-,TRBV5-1,CASRALVANEKLFF,TGCGCCAGCAGGGCCCTAGTCGCTAATGAAAAACTGTTTTTT
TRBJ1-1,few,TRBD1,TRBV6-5,CASSYRTGGGTEAFF,TGTGCCAGCAGTTACCGAACAGGGGGTGGCACTGAAGCTTTCTTT
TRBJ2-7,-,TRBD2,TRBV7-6,CASSFASGSAYEQYF,TGTGCCAGCAGCTTCGCCAGCGGGAGCGCCTACGAGCAGTACTTC
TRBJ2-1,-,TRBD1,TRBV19,CASKGTGGNEQFF,TGTGCCAGTAAAGGGACAGGGGGGAATGAGCAGTTCTTC
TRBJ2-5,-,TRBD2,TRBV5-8,CASSEGLAGGRETQYF,TGTGCCAGCAGCGAAGGACTAGCGGGAGGTCGAGAGACCCAGTACTTC
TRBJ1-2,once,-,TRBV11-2,CASRQAGSNYGYTF,TGTGCCAGCAGGCAGGCAGGAAGTAACTATGGCTACACCTTC
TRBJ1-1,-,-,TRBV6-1,CASSDYGTASEAFF,TGTGCCAGCAGTGATTATGGGACTGCTTCTGAAGCTTTCTTT
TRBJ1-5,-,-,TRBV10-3,CAISEERGRGPQHF,TGTGCCATCAGTGAGGAGCGGGGACGTGGGCCCCAGCATTTT
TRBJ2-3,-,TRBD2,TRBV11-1,CASSSILAGGSTDTQYF,TGTGCCAGCAGCTCGATCCTAGCGGGGGGGAGCACAGATACGCAGTATTTT
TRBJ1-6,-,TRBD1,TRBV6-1,CASSETGENSPLHF,TGTGCCAGCAGTGAGACAGGGGAGAATTCACCCCTCCACTTT
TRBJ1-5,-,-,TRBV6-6,CASSLSHGNQPQHF,TGTGCCAGCTCATTATCCCACGGGAATCAGCCCCAGCATTTT
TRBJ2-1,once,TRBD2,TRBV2,CASSEPLAGNNEQFF,TGTGCCAGCAGTGAACCCCTAGCGGGGAACAATGAGCAGTTCTTC
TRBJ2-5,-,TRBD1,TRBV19,CASSMRGTGLRETQYF,TGTGCCAGTAGCATGCGGGGGACAGGGCTAAGGGAGACCCAGTACTTC
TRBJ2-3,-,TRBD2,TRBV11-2,CASSTPVTRGGTDTQYF,TGTGCCAGCAGCACCCCCGTTACGCGGGGGGGAACAGATACGCAGTATTTT